This TCR beta chain is drawn from a study of CD8 T cells in Susac syndrome. Study-wide results and caveats: The authors acknowledged that the study's TCR sequencing and HLA analysis involved relatively few individuals.

RNA totalling roughly 0.5 to 1 ug underwent reverse transcription with random hexamers. With immunoSEQ multiplex PCR, TCR beta CDR3 was amplified across 54 Vbeta and 13 Jbeta. MiXCR, applied by TCRdb to the immunoSEQ multiplex PCR reads, yields one record per CDR3 protein. In the table there are about 73,000 distinct CDR3 sequences, less than 95% of which are singletons. A remark on this clonotype: Its antigen remains unidentified.

The CDR3 runs to 15 residues. V was pared by 0 bases and J by 2 bases, with 10 bases between. Germline assignment: CDR1 MNHEY and CDR2 SVGAGI. Sequencing targeted TCR beta in T cells from blood (CD8+ and CD4+). The CD8+ and CD4+ T cells were negatively isolated, with the TEMRA cells enriched by FACS. J is TRBJ1-1 and V is TRBV6-5, with D maybe TRBD1 (6 bases). The sequence came from a human donor with multiple sclerosis. Source material: CD8+ T cells from PBMCs. CDR3 nucleotide sequence: TGTGCCAGCAGTTACTCCGGGACACTCAACACTGAAGCTTTCTTT. Translated: CASSYSGTLNTEAFF.